The rows below give T cell receptor beta chains drawn from one sample of a study of blood T cell repertoires in COVID-19. Only in-frame clones appear in the TCRdb table, and some are missing; sequencing was by immunoSEQ multiplex PCR. The sample has roughly 180,000 clones; 80% to 85% are singletons. The sequenced sample consisted of peripheral blood. These receptors were taken from a woman aged 30 to 39 with acute or convalescent COVID-19. CDR3s include the opening cysteine and the closing phenylalanine or tryptophan. A D gene is named only where the DNA matches it firmly. Clone size is shown for a subset of rows, as once, few, many or a class of expanded clone.

V gene,D gene,J gene,clone size,CDR3 length,CDR3 DNA,CDR3 protein
TRBV30,NA,TRBJ1-1,NA,16,TGTGCCTGGAGCAGATGGGGGACAAAGAATCACACTGAAGCTTTCTTT,CAWSRWGTKNHTEAFF
TRBV4-1,NA,TRBJ1-1,NA,15,TGCGCCAGCAGCCATTCTACAGGCCCTAACACTGAAGCTTTCTTT,CASSHSTGPNTEAFF
TRBV7-9,TRBD2,TRBJ2-2,NA,16,TGTGCCAGCAGCCCGCCCGGGCAGGGAGGGACCGGGGAGCTGTTTTTT,CASSPPGQGGTGELFF
TRBV23-1,TRBD1,TRBJ2-3,NA,18,TGCGCCGGCAACCGGGACAGGGGAGGCCCTATTCGCACAGATACGCAGTATTTT,CAGNRDRGGPIRTDTQYF
TRBV4-3,NA,TRBJ1-3,once,15,TGCGCCAGCAGCCAAGATCTCCAGGTTGGGAACACCATATATTTT,CASSQDLQVGNTIYF
TRBV6-1,NA,TRBJ2-1,NA,13,TGTGCCAGCAGTGAAGCTACGGTAGGACTACGTGTCTTC,CASSEATVGLRVF
TRBV29-1,TRBD2,TRBJ2-7,NA,15,TGCAGCGTTGATTCTATAGCGGGGGGGCTGAGCGAGCAGTACTTC,CSVDSIAGGLSEQYF
TRBV27,TRBD2,TRBJ2-3,NA,14,TGTGCCAGCAGTCTAACTACGGGGGGTGGTACGCAGTATTTT,CASSLTTGGGTQYF
TRBV25-1,TRBD1,TRBJ1-4,few,14,TGTGCCAGCAGTGAACGACAGGGGTTTGAAAAACTGTTTTTT,CASSERQGFEKLFF
TRBV7-6,TRBD1,TRBJ2-7,NA,13,TGTGCCAGCAGCTCGACAGGGGGCGACGAGCAGTACTTC,CASSSTGGDEQYF
TRBV5-4,NA,TRBJ2-5,once,15,TGTGCCAGCAGCTGGGGGGCGGGAGCAGGAGAGACCCAGTACTTC,CASSWGAGAGETQYF
TRBV6-6,NA,TRBJ1-5,once,12,TGTGCCAGTCGCTCAGGCAATCAGCCCCAGCATTTT,CASRSGNQPQHF
TRBV27,NA,TRBJ1-1,NA,17,TGTGCCAGCAGTTTATCGAGCGGACAGAGGGCGAACACTGAAGCTTTCTTT,CASSLSSGQRANTEAFF
TRBV15,TRBD1,TRBJ1-1,NA,14,TGTGCCACCAGCAGGACGGGACAGGGTAGCACAGCTTTCTTT,CATSRTGQGSTAFF
TRBV6-2/TRBV6-3,TRBD1,TRBJ1-5,NA,14,TGTGCCAGCAGTTGGGACAGGCTCAATCAGCCCCAGCATTTT,CASSWDRLNQPQHF
TRBV29-1,TRBD2,TRBJ2-3,NA,15,TGCAGCGTTGAAGATGGACTAGCGGGACGGGATACGCAGTATTTT,CSVEDGLAGRDTQYF
TRBV5-1,TRBD1,TRBJ1-4,NA,15,TGCGCCAGCAGCTCCCAGGGACAGCATAATGAAAAACTGTTTTTT,CASSSQGQHNEKLFF
TRBV10-2,TRBD1,TRBJ1-6,NA,14,TGCGCCAGCAGTTTGGACAGGGATAATTCACCCCTCCACTTT,CASSLDRDNSPLHF
TRBV7-9,TRBD1,TRBJ1-1,NA,16,TGTGCCAGCAGCTTAGCCACAGGGGGCTGGAGCACTGAAGCTTTCTTT,CASSLATGGWSTEAFF
TRBV28,NA,TRBJ2-2,NA,16,TGTGCCAGCAGTTTAAGGCAGGTCTCAGGTACCGGGGAGCTGTTTTTT,CASSLRQVSGTGELFF
TRBV28,NA,TRBJ2-1,NA,15,TGTGCCAGCAGCCTAATAGCGGCTACATACAATGAGCAGTTCTTC,CASSLIAATYNEQFF
TRBV11-3,NA,TRBJ1-6,NA,17,TGTGCCAGCAGCTTAGATCCGGGGGGCAATAGCGATTCACCCCTCCACTTT,CASSLDPGGNSDSPLHF
TRBV28,TRBD1,TRBJ2-5,NA,13,TGTGCCAGCAGTGAGGGGGCCAGGGAGACCCAGTACTTC,CASSEGARETQYF
TRBV5-4,TRBD2,TRBJ2-1,NA,17,TGTGCCAGCAGCTGGAGCGCAGGGACTAGCGGGGGCAATGAGCAGTTCTTC,CASSWSAGTSGGNEQFF
TRBV4-3,NA,TRBJ1-2,NA,15,TGCGCCAGCAGCCAAGACGGCAGGCCTCCATATGGCTACACCTTC,CASSQDGRPPYGYTF
TRBV27,NA,TRBJ2-5,NA,15,TGTGCCAGCACCCCAAACGGCCGGGTCCAAGAGACCCAGTACTTC,CASTPNGRVQETQYF
TRBV6-5,TRBD1,TRBJ2-7,NA,15,TGTGCCAGCAGTCGCAGGGGGACGACGGATGGCGAGCAGTACTTC,CASSRRGTTDGEQYF
TRBV4-3,NA,TRBJ1-1,once,15,TGCGCCAGCAGCCGCTCCTTGGCGGGGAACACTGAAGCTTTCTTT,CASSRSLAGNTEAFF
TRBV12-2,NA,TRBJ1-2,NA,16,TGTGCAAGTCGCTCCACGGTTAAGGGACAGGTTACTGGCTACACCTTC,CASRSTVKGQVTGYTF
TRBV6-4,NA,TRBJ2-2,NA,15,TGTGCCAGCAGTGACGGGCCGGCGAACACCGGGGAGCTGTTTTTT,CASSDGPANTGELFF
TRBV27,TRBD2,TRBJ2-3,NA,16,TGTGCCAGCAGTTCCTTGCCGGGAGGAGGAGGAGATACGCAGTATTTT,CASSSLPGGGGDTQYF
TRBV4-1,NA,TRBJ1-2,NA,15,TGCGCCAGCAGCCAACTCTCTAGACTTAACTATGGCTACACCTTC,CASSQLSRLNYGYTF
TRBV27,NA,TRBJ2-1,NA,18,TGTGCCAGCAAGGGGCTTCTAAAGGTGTCGCCGAGAGGCCATGAGCAGTTCTTC,CASKGLLKVSPRGHEQFF
TRBV9,TRBD1,TRBJ2-1,NA,13,TGTGCCAGCAGCGCCGGGACAGACAATGAGCAGTTCTTC,CASSAGTDNEQFF
TRBV19,TRBD1,TRBJ1-2,NA,13,TGTGCCAGTAAAAAGGACAGGGCGGCTGGCTACACCTTC,CASKKDRAAGYTF
TRBV15,NA,TRBJ2-5,NA,12,TGTGCCACCAGCAGAGGGGCAAAGACCCAGTACTTC,CATSRGAKTQYF
TRBV7-8,TRBD1,TRBJ1-2,NA,14,TGTGCCAGCAGCCTCGGAGACAGGGCCTCTGGCTACACCTTC,CASSLGDRASGYTF
TRBV30,NA,TRBJ1-1,once,12,TGTGCCTGGAGCGCGAGGAACACTGAAGCTTTCTTT,CAWSARNTEAFF
TRBV15,NA,TRBJ2-5,NA,13,TGTGCCACCAGGACTATGTTATGGGAGACCCAGTACTTC,CATRTMLWETQYF
TRBV9,NA,TRBJ1-2,NA,13,TGTGCCAGCAGCCCCACAGCCTACTATGGCTACACCTTC,CASSPTAYYGYTF
TRBV7-9,NA,TRBJ1-3,NA,12,TGTGCCAGCAACGTGGAGGGAGACACCATATATTTT,CASNVEGDTIYF
TRBV5-4,NA,TRBJ2-3,once,15,TGTGCCAGCAGCTTGTTGGGGGGGGGCCCAGATACGCAGTATTTT,CASSLLGGGPDTQYF
TRBV6-2/TRBV6-3,TRBD1,TRBJ2-4,NA,20,TGTGCCAGCAGTTTATCATCCGGGACAGGGGGTTTTGGGGCCAAAAACATTCAGTACTTC,CASSLSSGTGGFGAKNIQYF
TRBV30,TRBD1,TRBJ2-4,once,18,TGTGCCTGGAGTAGGGACAGGAGAGGCAAAGTGGCCAAAAACATTCAGTACTTC,CAWSRDRRGKVAKNIQYF
TRBV6-5,TRBD1,TRBJ1-1,NA,14,TGTGCCACGATACAGGGGTGGAAGAACACTGAAGCTTTCTTT,CATIQGWKNTEAFF
TRBV5-1,NA,TRBJ1-1,NA,14,TGCGCCAGCACCAGGGGACAAAGCAACACTGAAGCTTTCTTT,CASTRGQSNTEAFF
TRBV6-5,NA,TRBJ1-2,NA,12,TGTGCCATCCCACGGGGGGGGAATGGCTACACCTTC,CAIPRGGNGYTF
TRBV25-1,NA,TRBJ1-6,NA,15,TGTGCCAGCATGGGGAGTAGCATATATAATTCACCCCTCCACTTT,CASMGSSIYNSPLHF
TRBV25-1,NA,TRBJ1-6,NA,18,TGTGCCAGCAGTGAGAGGGGTCGTGGGGGGGGGATTAATTCACCCCTCCACTTT,CASSERGRGGGINSPLHF
TRBV29-1,NA,TRBJ2-2,NA,13,TGCAGCGTTCAACCAGCAGGGACCGGGGAGCTGTTTTTT,CSVQPAGTGELFF
TRBV3-1/TRBV3-2,NA,TRBJ1-2,NA,15,TGTGCCAGCAGCCAAGCCTCCGGGACTAACTATGGCTACACCTTC,CASSQASGTNYGYTF